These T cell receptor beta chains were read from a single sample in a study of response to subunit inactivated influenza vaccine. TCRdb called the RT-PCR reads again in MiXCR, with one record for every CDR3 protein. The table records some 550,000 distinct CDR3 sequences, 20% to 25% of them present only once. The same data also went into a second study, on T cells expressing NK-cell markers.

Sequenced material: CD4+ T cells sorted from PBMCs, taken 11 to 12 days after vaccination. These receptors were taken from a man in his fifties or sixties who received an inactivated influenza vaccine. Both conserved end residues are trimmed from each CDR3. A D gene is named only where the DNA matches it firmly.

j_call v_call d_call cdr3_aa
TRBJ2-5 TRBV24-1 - ATSDAPGGRQETQY
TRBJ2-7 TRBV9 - ASSEGGQLSYEQY
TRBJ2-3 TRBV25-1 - ASSAGPRGDTQY
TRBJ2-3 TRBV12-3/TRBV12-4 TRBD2 ASSFQRGGRGTQY
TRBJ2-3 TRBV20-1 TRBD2 SAQAGGPSDTQY
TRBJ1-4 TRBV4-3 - ASSHDADSWNEKLF
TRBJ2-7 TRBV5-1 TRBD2 ASSGGTSGRKYEQY
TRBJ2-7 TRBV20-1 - SAPPEGLYYEQY
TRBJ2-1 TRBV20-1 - SARATSTYNEQF
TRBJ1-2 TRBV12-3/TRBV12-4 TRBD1 ASSPANRGSHYGYT
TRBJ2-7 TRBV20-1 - SAEAGYSSYEQY
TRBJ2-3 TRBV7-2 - ASGVWDTQY
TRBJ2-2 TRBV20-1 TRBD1 SARDTGQANTGELF
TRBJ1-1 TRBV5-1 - ASSLGGLGQDTEAF
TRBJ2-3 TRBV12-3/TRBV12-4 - ASSLRKWRGYTDTQY
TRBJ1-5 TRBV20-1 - SARQDSSNQPQH
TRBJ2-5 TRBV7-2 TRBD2 ASSVAGVKETQY
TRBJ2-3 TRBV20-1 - SAEESNTDTQY
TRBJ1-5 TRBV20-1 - SASQGSSNQPQH
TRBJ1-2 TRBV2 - ASSGDSLGAYGYT
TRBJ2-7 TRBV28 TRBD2 ASLGLATYEQY
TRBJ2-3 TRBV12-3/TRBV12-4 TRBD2 ASRSGVAGYPDTQY
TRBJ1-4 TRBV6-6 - ASARDHNEKLF
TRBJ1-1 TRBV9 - ASSGGGRGTEAF
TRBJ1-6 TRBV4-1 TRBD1 ASSQAPQGGMNSPLH
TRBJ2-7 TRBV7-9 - ASSLAGSSSYEQY
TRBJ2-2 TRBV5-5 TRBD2 ASSIQRGNTGELF
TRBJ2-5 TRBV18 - ASSPRSGHQETQY
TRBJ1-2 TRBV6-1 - ASSENPGRQIYGYT
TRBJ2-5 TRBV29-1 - SGGGGGSGETQY
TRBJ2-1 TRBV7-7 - ASSYGQYNEQF
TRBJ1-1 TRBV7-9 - ASSWNGNTEAF
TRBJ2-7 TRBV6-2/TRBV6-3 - ASSYADSAIAYEQY
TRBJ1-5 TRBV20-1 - SARDPLTGPLNQPQH
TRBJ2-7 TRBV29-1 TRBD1 SVEDPTGTVYEQY
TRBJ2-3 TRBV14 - ASSQQGSYTDTQY
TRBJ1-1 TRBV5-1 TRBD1 ASSLGGTDLNTEAF
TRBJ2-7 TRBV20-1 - SALTPGAYEQY
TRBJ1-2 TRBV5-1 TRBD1 ASRVTGAYGYT
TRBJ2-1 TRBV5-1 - ASSPASTSNEQF
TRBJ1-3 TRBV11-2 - ASSGAFSGNTIY
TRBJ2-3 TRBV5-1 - ASSLEGHPSTDTQY
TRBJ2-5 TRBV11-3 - ASSLTGMGETQY
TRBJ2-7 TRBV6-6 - ASSYSLAEQY
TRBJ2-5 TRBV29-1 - SVDPNQETQY
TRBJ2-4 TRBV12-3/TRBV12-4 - ASSPRQTGKGIQY
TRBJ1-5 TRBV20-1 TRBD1 SAYRQGGGNQPQH
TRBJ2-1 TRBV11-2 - ASSLNRDEQF
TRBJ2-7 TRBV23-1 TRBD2 ASPAWEGRNEQY
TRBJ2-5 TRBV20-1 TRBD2 SGQRASGGAWETQY
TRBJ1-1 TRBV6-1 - ASSEKGLSTEAF
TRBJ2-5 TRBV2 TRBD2 ASSWTSGTRETQY
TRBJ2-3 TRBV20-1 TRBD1 SPQGAFTDTQY
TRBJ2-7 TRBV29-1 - SVGWGGIYEQY
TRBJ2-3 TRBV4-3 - ASSQRTGADTQY
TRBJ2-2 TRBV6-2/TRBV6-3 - ASSSNSNTGELF
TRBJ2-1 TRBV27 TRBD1 ASKGTDLYNEQF
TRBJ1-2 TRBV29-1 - SVGSQGGLYGYT
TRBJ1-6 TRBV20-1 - SARDTRGDSPLH
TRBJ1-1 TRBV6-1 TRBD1 ASSEIGGDAEAF